A single TCR beta chain is shown here with its context. The source of the sample is a study of blood T cell repertoires in COVID-19. Across the study: Whether acute or convalescent, the COVID-19 samples came from the United States, Italy and Spain.

Germline V lookup: CDR1 SGHVS, CDR2 FNYEAQ. This CDR3 contains 17 residues. Unmatched junction bases numbered 9, after V lost 1 base and J lost 5 bases. This table comes from immunoSEQ multiplex PCR, and its TCRdb copy is limited to in-frame clones, with some not included. The profile shows more than 100,000 clones, 75% to 90% of them singletons. The rearrangement uses TRBV7-6 and TRBJ2-3; 10 nucleotides match TRBD2. The TCR comes from a man aged 50 to 59 with active or convalescent COVID-19. Sequenced sample: peripheral blood. The CDR3 sequence: CASSLGNSGRRKDTQYF. The CDR3 region has the DNA TGTGCCAGCAGCTTAGGAAATAGCGGGAGGCGTAAAGATACGCAGTATTTT.